This T cell receptor beta chain originates from a study of cytomegalovirus exposure and HLA in healthy donors. The study's findings and limits: Among TCR beta chains, those listed as cytomegalovirus-associated numbered about 160.

Germline V gene data show CDR1 as LGHNA and CDR2 as YSLEER. There are 17 residues in the CDR3. With 0 bases removed from V and 4 bases from J, the gap between germline ends came to 15 bases. A note on this clone: Its target is not known.

A multiplex PCR was run with 60 Vbeta primers and 13 Jbeta primers. The table came from immunoSEQ multiplex PCR; TCRdb's copy has only in-frame clones and leaves some out. The data contain about 170,000 clones, roughly 81% of them seen just once; the ten biggest clones take up approximately 2.5%. The specimen was PBMCs. The sequence was collected from a man aged 30 to 39 in good health and CMV-seropositive. The J gene is TRBJ1-4, the V gene TRBV4-3; tentatively, D is TRBD1 (6 bases). This CDR3 is CASSQDRRQDLNEKLFF. CDR3 DNA: TGCGCCAGCAGCCAAGATCGAAGACAGGACCTTAATGAAAAACTGTTTTTT.